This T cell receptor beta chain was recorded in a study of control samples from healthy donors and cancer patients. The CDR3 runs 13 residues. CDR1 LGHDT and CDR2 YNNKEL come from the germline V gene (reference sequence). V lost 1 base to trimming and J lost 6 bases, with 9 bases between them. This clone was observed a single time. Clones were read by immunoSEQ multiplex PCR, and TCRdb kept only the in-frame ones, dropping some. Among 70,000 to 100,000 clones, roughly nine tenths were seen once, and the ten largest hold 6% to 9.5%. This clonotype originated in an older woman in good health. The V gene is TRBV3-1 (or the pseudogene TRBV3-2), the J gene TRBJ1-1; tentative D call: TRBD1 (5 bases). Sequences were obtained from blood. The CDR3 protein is CASSQGWGAEAFF. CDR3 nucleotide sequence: TGTGCCAGCAGCCAAGGTTGGGGGGCTGAAGCTTTCTTT.